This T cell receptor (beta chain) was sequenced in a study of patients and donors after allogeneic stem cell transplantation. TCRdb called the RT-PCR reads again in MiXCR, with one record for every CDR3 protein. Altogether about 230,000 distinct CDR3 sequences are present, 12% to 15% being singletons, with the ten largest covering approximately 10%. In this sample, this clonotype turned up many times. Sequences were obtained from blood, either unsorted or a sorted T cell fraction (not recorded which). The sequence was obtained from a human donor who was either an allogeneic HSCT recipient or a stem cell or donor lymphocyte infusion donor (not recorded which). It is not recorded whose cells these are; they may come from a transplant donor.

CDR3 bases: TGTGCCAGCAGCGTAGAGGGGGCAAGAACAGATACGCAGTATTTT. It encodes CASSVEGARTDTQYF. The V call is TRBV9, the J call TRBJ2-3, with 7 bases aligning to TRBD1. The germline gives CDR1 SGDLS, CDR2 YYNGEE. There are 15 residues in the CDR3. V was pared by 0 bases and J by 3 bases, with 4 bases of the junction left unmatched.